This T cell receptor beta chain appears in the sequencing data of a study of neurological immune-mediated disorders. Trimming took 1 base from V and 1 from J; bases not matched to a gene: 6. The CDR3 has 15 amino acids. CDR1 is DFQATT, CDR2 SNEGSKA, per germline (reference sequence). Study conclusions and caveats: The level of TCR clonal expansion was highest in patients with HTLV-1-associated myelopathy and lowest in multiple sclerosis, where it fell below the level seen in healthy controls. A possible signature was seen in one related-CDR3 cluster, into which phylogenetic grouping placed the repertoires of 18 of 34 multiple sclerosis patients.

This clonotype has ten or more counts. The antigen is unknown. As for the cDNA, it was generated by 5'RACE with 10-nucleotide random UMIs. Each CDR3 protein gets one entry after TCRdb re-called the 5' RACE reads with MiXCR. The table lists around 25,000 distinct CDR3 sequences, over 2% of them singletons. The rearrangement uses TRBV20-1 and TRBJ1-1; the match to TRBD1 covers 7 bases. The sequence was obtained from a woman aged 50 to 60 with multiple sclerosis. The sequencing sample was made of PBMCs. CDR3 DNA sequence: TGCAGTGCTAGAGTTACAGGGGCCTCGAACACTGAAGCTTTCTTT. Residues: CSARVTGASNTEAFF.